The 15 T cell receptor beta chains listed next were all sequenced from one sample in a study of T cell responses to AZD1222 COVID-19 vaccine. Only in-frame clones appear in the TCRdb table, and some are missing; sequencing was by immunoSEQ multiplex PCR. The sample consists of about 150,000 clones, around nine tenths of them appearing once. Specimen: peripheral blood, collected 28 days after the second AZD1222 dose. The receptors were gathered from an adult who received the AZD1222 COVID-19 vaccine.

The CDR3 DNA reads TGCTCCCACTCGGGCGGGGGGCCGGTGAAAGGTTCCTCCTACAATGAGCAGTTCTTC. Amino acids: CSHSGGGPVKGSSYNEQFF. This chain connects TRBV29-1 to TRBJ2-1; 8 nucleotides align to TRBD2. Germline V gives CDR1 SQVTM, CDR2 ANQGSEA. The CDR3 consists of 19 residues.

This chain joins TRBV4-1 and TRBJ2-1, with D unclear. CDR1 and CDR2 from the germline V gene are MGHRA and YSYEKL. The CDR3 is 14 amino acids. V gave up 4 bases and J gave up 8 bases, with 15 bases separating them. The CDR3 nucleotides read TGCGCCAGCAGCCGAAATACTATCGTCGATGAGCAGTTCTTC. The encoded protein is CASSRNTIVDEQFF.

The CDR3 reads CASSPQGAGNTEAFF. DNA of the CDR3: TGCGCCAGCAGCCCCCAGGGGGCTGGGAACACTGAAGCTTTCTTT. The rearrangement links TRBV5-1 to TRBJ1-1; 8 bases agree with TRBD1. Germline values: CDR1 SGHRS, CDR2 YFSETQ. J gave up 1 base and V 4 bases, and 6 bases lay outside the gene matches. This CDR3 region has 15 residues.

V and J are TRBV6-6 and TRBJ2-2; D remains unclear. Germline CDR1 and CDR2: MNHNY and SVGAGI (reference sequence). Trimming stripped 6 bases from V and 1 base from J, with 12 bases between. The CDR3 spans 15 residues. CDR3 nucleotide sequence: TGTGCCAGCAGGGATGGAAGTCGGAACACCGGGGAGCTGTTTTTT. Encoded protein: CASRDGSRNTGELFF.

J is TRBJ1-1 and V is TRBV10-3; D perhaps matches TRBD1 (5 bases). Trimming left V 0 bases short and J 7 bases short, with 12 bases between. Per the germline V gene, CDR1 is ENHRY and CDR2 is SYGVKD. The CDR3 runs to 14 residues. The CDR3 DNA is TGTGCCATCAGTGAGTCCGGGGGGAGAGGTGAAGCTTTCTTT. Translation: CAISESGGRGEAFF.

This chain links TRBV5-8 with TRBJ1-4; D is unresolved. The ends were cut back, 0 bases at V and 8 bases at J, with 17 bases in the middle. The CDR3 totals 16 residues. Germline lookup yields CDR1 SGHTS and CDR2 YDEGEE. CDR3 amino acids: CASSLGVALLSEKLFF. The CDR3 DNA is TGTGCCAGCAGCTTGGGGGTGGCCCTTTTGTCAGAAAAACTGTTTTTT.

V is TRBV5-1 and J is TRBJ2-6; tentatively, D is TRBD1 (6 bases). CDR1 SGHRS and CDR2 YFSETQ come from the germline V gene. This CDR3 comprises 17 residues. Trimming pared 4 bases from V and 0 bases from J, leaving 14 bases between. The CDR3 region is CASSQDRQVSGANVLTF. The CDR3 DNA follows: TGCGCCAGCAGCCAGGACCGACAGGTCTCTGGGGCCAACGTCCTGACTTTC.

The chain is built from TRBV5-6 and TRBJ1-5, with D hard to call. CDR1 SGHDT and CDR2 YYEEEE come from the germline V gene. V shed 3 bases and J shed 6 bases, with 10 bases lying between them. The CDR3 loop spans 13 amino acids. The DNA of the CDR3 is TGTGCCAGCAGCTCAGACATGGGTCAGCCCCAGCATTTT. Translated: CASSSDMGQPQHF.

The chain is built from TRBV10-2 and TRBJ2-7; unclear D gene. The CDR3 is 13 amino acids. In germline, CDR1 is WSHSY, CDR2 SAAADI. V was cut by 6 bases and J by 1 base, with 10 bases left in between. CDR3 coding DNA: TGCGCCAGCAGGGTCGGACGGTCCTACGAGCAGTACTTC. It is translated as CASRVGRSYEQYF.

The chain links TRBV6-5 to TRBJ2-2, with a tentative D call TRBD1 (5 bases). This CDR3 spans 15 amino acids. V lost 4 bases, J lost 1 base, and 10 bases lay in between. The germline V gene encodes CDR1 MNHEY and CDR2 SVGAGI. This CDR3 is CASSSSRENTGELFF. DNA of the CDR3: TGTGCCAGCAGTTCAAGCAGGGAGAACACCGGGGAGCTGTTTTTT.

The V gene is TRBV19, the J gene TRBJ1-6; TRBD1 matches at 7 bases. CDR1 LNHDA and CDR2 SQIVND come from the germline V gene (reference sequence). V shed 6 bases and J 7 bases; nucleotides not matched to a gene: 15. The CDR3 is 17 amino acids. This chain's CDR3 is CASRSVWLSQGNSPLHF. CDR3 nucleotide sequence: TGTGCCAGTAGATCAGTATGGTTGTCACAGGGGAATTCACCCCTCCACTTT. Filled out from reference TRBV19 and TRBJ1-6, the complete variable domain reads DGGITQSPKYLFRKEGQNVTLSCEQNLNHDAMYWYRQDPGQGLRLIYYSQIVNDFQKGDIAEGYSVSREKKESFPLTVTSAQKNPTAFYLCASRSVWLSQGNSPLHFGNGTRLTVT.

The gene calls are TRBV4-2 and TRBJ1-1; D unclear. V was cut by 4 bases and J by 2 bases, with 14 bases left in between. Germline values: CDR1 LGHNA, CDR2 YNFKEQ. This CDR3 has 15 residues. Here the CDR3 DNA reads TGTGCCAGCAGCCCGCCGGGATTGCTAAACACTGAAGCTTTCTTT. This gives the protein CASSPPGLLNTEAFF.

CDR3 nucleotide sequence: TGTGCCAGCAGGGCCGGGGCAGGGATCTATGGCTACACCTTC. As protein: CASRAGAGIYGYTF. The chain employs TRBV2 and TRBJ1-2; possible D gene TRBD1, 5 bases. Germline V lookup: CDR1 SNHLY, CDR2 FYNNEI. Trimming pared 6 bases from V and 4 bases from J, leaving 15 bases between. There are 14 residues in the CDR3. Using reference TRBV2 and TRBJ1-2 for the parts outside the CDR3, the full variable domain is EPEVTQTPSHQVTQMGQEVILRCVPISNHLYFYWYRQILGQKVEFLVSFYNNEISEKSEIFDDQFSVERPDGSNFTLKIRSTKLEDSAMYFCASRAGAGIYGYTFGSGTRLTVV.

V gene TRBV4-1 combines with J gene TRBJ1-1; D remains ambiguous. This CDR3 comprises 17 residues. V was shortened by 4 bases and J by 2 bases, with 20 bases between the two germline ends. CDR1 and CDR2 (germline): MGHRA, YSYEKL. The CDR3 here is CASSLDQRPNLNTEAFF. The CDR3 DNA reads TGCGCCAGCAGCCTAGACCAGAGACCGAACCTAAACACTGAAGCTTTCTTT.

V is TRBV5-1 and J is TRBJ2-5; 8 bases line up with TRBD2. Germline loops: CDR1 SGHRS, CDR2 YFSETQ. This CDR3 is 15 amino acids long. Trimming took 1 base from V and 2 from J; bases not matched to a gene: 4. The CDR3 nucleotides read TGCGCCAGCAGCTTGAGGGCTAGCGGGCAAGAGACCCAGTACTTC. Protein sequence: CASSLRASGQETQYF.